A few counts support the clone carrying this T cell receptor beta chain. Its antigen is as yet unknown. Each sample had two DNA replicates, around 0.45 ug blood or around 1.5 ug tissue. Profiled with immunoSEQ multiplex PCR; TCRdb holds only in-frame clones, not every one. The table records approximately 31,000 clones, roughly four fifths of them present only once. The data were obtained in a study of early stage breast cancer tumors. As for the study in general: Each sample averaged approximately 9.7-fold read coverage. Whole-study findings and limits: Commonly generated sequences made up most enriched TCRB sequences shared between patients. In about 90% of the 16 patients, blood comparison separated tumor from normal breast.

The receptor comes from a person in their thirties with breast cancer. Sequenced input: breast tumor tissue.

CDR3 region: CASSVGTSGSYEQYF. CDR3 nucleotide sequence: TGTGCCAGCAGCGTCGGGACTAGCGGGAGTTACGAGCAGTACTTC. The chain carries TRBV5-6 and TRBJ2-7; 14 nucleotides agree with TRBD2. Germline CDR1 and CDR2: SGHDT and YYEEEE. The CDR3 is 15 amino acids. J was trimmed by 4 bases and V by 4 bases; bases with no gene match: 4.